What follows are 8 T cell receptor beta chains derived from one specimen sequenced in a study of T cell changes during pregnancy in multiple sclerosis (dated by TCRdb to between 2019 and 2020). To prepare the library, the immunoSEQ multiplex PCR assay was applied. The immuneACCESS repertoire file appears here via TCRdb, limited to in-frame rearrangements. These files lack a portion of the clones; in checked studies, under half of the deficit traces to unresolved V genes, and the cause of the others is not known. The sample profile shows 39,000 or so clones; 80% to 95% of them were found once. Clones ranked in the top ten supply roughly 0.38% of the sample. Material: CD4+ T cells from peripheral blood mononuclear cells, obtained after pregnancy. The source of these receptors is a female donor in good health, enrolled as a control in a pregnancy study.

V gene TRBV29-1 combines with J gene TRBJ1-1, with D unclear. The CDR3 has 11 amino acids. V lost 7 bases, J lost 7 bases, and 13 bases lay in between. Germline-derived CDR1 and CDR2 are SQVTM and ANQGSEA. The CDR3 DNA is TGCAGCGCAGCCGGCGGGCATGAAGCTTTCTTT. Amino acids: CSAAGGHEAFF.

As DNA, the CDR3 is TGTGCCAGCTCACCTAGCCGAGATCAGCCCCAGCATTTT. It codes for CASSPSRDQPQHF. The genes are TRBV18 and TRBJ1-5; D is unclear. Trimming cost V 3 bases and J 5 bases, with 8 bases left between them. Germline V gene data show CDR1 as KGHSH and CDR2 as LQKENI. The CDR3 runs to 13 residues.

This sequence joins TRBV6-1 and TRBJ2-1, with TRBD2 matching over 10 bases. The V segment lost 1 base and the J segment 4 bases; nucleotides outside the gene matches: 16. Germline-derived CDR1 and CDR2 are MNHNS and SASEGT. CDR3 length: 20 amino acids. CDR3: CASSEEGGLAGVAPYNEQFF. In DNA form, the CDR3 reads TGTGCCAGCAGTGAAGAGGGGGGGCTAGCGGGAGTCGCCCCGTACAATGAGCAGTTCTTC.

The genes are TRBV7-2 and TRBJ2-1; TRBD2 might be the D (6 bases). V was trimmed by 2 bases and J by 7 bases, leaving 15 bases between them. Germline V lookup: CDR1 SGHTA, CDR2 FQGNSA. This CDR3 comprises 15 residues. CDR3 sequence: CASSLKSGRINEQFF. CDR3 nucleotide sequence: TGTGCCAGCAGCTTAAAAAGCGGGCGTATAAATGAGCAGTTCTTC.

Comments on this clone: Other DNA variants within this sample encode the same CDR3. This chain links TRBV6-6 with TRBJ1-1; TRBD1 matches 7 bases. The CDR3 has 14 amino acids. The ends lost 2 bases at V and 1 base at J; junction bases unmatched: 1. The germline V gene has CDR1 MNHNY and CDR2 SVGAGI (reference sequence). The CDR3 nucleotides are TGTGCCAGCAGTTACGGGACAGCGAACACTGAAGCTTTCTTT. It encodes CASSYGTANTEAFF.

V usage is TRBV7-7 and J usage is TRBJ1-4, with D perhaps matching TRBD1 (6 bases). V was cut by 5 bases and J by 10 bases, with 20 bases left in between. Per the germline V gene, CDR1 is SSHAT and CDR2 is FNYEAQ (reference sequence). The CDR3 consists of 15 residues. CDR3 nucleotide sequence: TGTGCCAGCAGCCCTGAACAGGGCGTTCTAGGAAAACTGTTTTTT. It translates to CASSPEQGVLGKLFF.

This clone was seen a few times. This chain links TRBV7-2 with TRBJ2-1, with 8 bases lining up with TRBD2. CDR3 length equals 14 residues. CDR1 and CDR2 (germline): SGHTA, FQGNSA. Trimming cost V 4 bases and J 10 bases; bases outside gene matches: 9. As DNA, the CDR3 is TGTGCCAGCAGCTCCACAACAGTAGCGGGGGAGCAGTTCTTC. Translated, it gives CASSSTTVAGEQFF.

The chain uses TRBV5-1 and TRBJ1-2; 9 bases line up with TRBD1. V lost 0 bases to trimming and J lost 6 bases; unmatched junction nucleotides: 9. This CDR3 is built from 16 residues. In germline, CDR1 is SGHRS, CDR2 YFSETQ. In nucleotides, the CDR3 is TGCGCCAGCAGCTTGGGACAGGGGGTATCACTAGATGGCTACACCTTC. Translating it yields CASSLGQGVSLDGYTF.